This TCR beta chain was identified during a study of shared clonotypes between healthy human individuals. The naive CD8 population came from CD45RO-negative cells selected for CCR7, without terminally differentiated effector memory CD45RA+ cells. Assay: immunoSEQ multiplex PCR; the TCRdb copy retains only in-frame clones and omits some. The sample gives about 2,100,000 clones, 90% to 95% of which show up once; 1.7% is in the top ten. Sequenced sample: naive CD8+ T cells from PBMCs. This clonotype was obtained from a man in his late teens or twenties in good health. Some clones in this sample may be carry-over from other donors' samples.

CDR3 sequence (DNA): TGTGCCAGCAGCGTATGGACGGTAGCGGGTAACACCGGGGAGCTGTTTTTT. This sequence encodes CASSVWTVAGNTGELFF. This chain links TRBV9 with TRBJ2-2; 7 bases are a match to TRBD2. The J segment lost 2 bases and the V segment lost 1 base, leaving 8 bases of the junction unmatched. This CDR3 is built from 17 residues. Germline CDR1 SGDLS, CDR2 YYNGEE.